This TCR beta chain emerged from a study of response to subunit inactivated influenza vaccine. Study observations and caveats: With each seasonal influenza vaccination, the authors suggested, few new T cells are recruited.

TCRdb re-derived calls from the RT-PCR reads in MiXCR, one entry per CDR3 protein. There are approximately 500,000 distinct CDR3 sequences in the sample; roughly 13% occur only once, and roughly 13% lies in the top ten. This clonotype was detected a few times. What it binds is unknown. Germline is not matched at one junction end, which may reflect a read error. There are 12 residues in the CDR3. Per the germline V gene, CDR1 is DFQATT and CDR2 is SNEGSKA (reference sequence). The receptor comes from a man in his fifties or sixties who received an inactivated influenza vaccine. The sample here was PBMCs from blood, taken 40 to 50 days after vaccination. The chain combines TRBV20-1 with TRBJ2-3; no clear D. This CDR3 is CSVRGVSDTQYF. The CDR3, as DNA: TGCAGTGTTAGAGGAGTTTCAGATACGCAGTATTTT.